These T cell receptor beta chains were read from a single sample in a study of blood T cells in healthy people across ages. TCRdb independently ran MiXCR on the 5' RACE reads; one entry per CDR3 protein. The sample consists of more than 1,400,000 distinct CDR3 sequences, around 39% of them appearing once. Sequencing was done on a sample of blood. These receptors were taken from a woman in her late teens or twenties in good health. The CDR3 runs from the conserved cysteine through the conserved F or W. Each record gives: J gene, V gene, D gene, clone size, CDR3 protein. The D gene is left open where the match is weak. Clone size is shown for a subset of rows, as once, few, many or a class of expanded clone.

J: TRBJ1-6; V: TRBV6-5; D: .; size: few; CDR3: CASSYSRGGSYNSPLHF
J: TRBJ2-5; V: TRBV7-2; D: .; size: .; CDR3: CASSLRASIGLGETQYF
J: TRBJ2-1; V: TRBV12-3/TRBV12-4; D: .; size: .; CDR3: CASNHPGENYNEQFF
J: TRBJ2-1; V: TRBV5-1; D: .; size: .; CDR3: CASSLGDSNGQFF
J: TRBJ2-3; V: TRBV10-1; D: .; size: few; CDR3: CASSESLADTQYF
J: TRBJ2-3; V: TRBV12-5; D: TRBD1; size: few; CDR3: CASGKGTADTQYF
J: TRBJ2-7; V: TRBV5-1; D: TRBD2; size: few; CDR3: CASRPSGTDEQYF
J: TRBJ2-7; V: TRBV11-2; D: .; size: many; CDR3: CASSPIRRDTDYEQYF
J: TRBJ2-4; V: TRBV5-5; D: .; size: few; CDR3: CASSLTRSTSGEDGMCIQYF
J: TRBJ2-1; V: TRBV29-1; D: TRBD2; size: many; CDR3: CSVGRGLAEYNEQFF
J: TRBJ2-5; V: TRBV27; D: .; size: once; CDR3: CASSAKQGRLGQETQYF
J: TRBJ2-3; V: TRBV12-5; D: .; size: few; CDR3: CASGLVTGDRSTDTQYF
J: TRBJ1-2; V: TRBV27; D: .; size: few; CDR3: CASRSGGGNYGYTF
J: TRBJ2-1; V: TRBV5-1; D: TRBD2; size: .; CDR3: CASSLTASGIPYNEQFF
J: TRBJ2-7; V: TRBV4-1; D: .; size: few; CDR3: CASSPGRSRDAYEQYF
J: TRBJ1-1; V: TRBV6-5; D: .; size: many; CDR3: CASSDQLNTEAFF
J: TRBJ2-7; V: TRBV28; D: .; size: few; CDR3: CASSLSGDWFSEQYF
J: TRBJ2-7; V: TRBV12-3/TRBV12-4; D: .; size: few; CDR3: CASSLYGTSYEQYF
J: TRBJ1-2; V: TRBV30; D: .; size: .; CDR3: CAWIGGPYGYTF
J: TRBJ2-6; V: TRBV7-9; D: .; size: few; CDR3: CASSPGWFSGANVLTF
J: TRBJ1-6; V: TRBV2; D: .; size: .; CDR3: CASSEDSFNSPLHF